This record looks at one T cell receptor (beta chain) sequence and its context. Participants were placed into cohorts based on the clinical history they reported. Resolution of symptoms, clearance, or two negative PCRs was present in recovered Cohort 3 donors. This record comes from a study of blood T cell repertoires in COVID-19. Germline V gene data show CDR1 as LNHDA and CDR2 as SQIVND (reference sequence). There are 14 residues in the CDR3. The V segment lost 7 bases and the J segment 6 bases; nucleotides outside the gene matches: 8. Study processing details: Scientists estimated how many nucleated cells there were by amplifying reference gene primers. Libraries were prepared by immunoSEQ multiplex PCR; TCRdb keeps only in-frame clonotypes and omits some of them. D and trimming come from the DNA, and the V and J calls and clone size come from that table. Of roughly 260,000 clones in the sample, 70% to 90% are singletons; the top ten hold around 2%.

V gene TRBV19 combines with J gene TRBJ2-2, with TRBD1 matching 7 bases. This TCR derives from a woman between 45 and 65 years old who had recovered from COVID-19. The material sequenced was PBMCs or T cells enriched from blood (not recorded which). The CDR3 spells CASTPDRVAGELFF. The CDR3, as DNA: TGTGCCAGTACCCCAGACAGGGTCGCCGGGGAGCTGTTTTTT.